This TCR beta chain emerged from a study of T cells in Graves' hyperthyroidism and ophthalmopathy. Study summary: Before any treatment, at initial diagnosis, peripheral blood was collected.

Using RNA transcripts as the source, TCR beta CDR3 regions were amplified. The TCR CDR3 was amplified in a first-round RT-PCR using the HTBI primer set. Each CDR3 protein gets one entry after TCRdb re-called the multiplex PCR reads with MiXCR. The table lists hundreds of thousands of distinct CDR3 sequences, approximately 15% of them singletons, with under 3.5% in the top ten. The CDR3 consists of 15 residues. The germline gives CDR1 SGHRS, CDR2 YFSETQ. V lost 6 bases and J lost 0, with 15 bases in between. On this clonotype itself: Its antigen is as yet unknown.

Study-level findings and limits: Ophthalmopathy was distinguished from stable hyperthyroidism by 13 V-J signatures.

V gene TRBV5-1 combines with J gene TRBJ1-1, with D possibly matching TRBD1 (5 bases). Source material: blood. This TCR was sampled from a woman aged 40 to 50 with Graves' ophthalmopathy. CDR3 nucleotides: TGCGCCAGCAATTTCGACAGAACCATGAACACTGAAGCTTTCTTT. It yields the protein CASNFDRTMNTEAFF.